This is a list of T cell receptor beta chains from one sample in a study of vaccination and CD4 T cells after COVID-19. Antigens of these TCRs are unknown. MiXCR was run by TCRdb on the PCR reads, yielding one entry per CDR3 protein. The repertoire consists of roughly 3,500 distinct CDR3 sequences, with around three quarters occurring once and the leading ten covering more than 25%. The sample was CD4+ T cells from blood, cultured in vitro. All receptors derive from a human donor who had recovered from COVID-19. Each CDR3 is given with its conserved first and last residue. The D gene is left open where the match is weak. Size values are once, few and many counts, or a class for expanded clones, and some rows have none.

d_gene,v_gene,abundance,j_gene,len,CDR3nt,CDR3aa
TRBD1,TRBV7-9,.,TRBJ2-2,17,TGTGCCAGCAGCCCGCGCGGGACAGGGAGGAACACCGGGGAGCTGTTTTTT,CASSPRGTGRNTGELFF
TRBD1,TRBV19,once,TRBJ1-2,14,TGTGCCAGTAGTTTACTCCAGGGGGCGGATGGCTACACCTTC,CASSLLQGADGYTF
.,TRBV6-1,once,TRBJ1-1,11,TGTGCCAGCAGTGAAGGCAGTCAAGCTTTCTTT,CASSEGSQAFF
.,TRBV20-1,once,TRBJ1-1,16,TGCAGTGCCTTCATCCCCAGGGGCGACATGAACACTGAAGCTTTCTTT,CSAFIPRGDMNTEAFF
.,TRBV12-3/TRBV12-4,.,TRBJ1-2,15,TGTGCCAGCAGTTTAGCCGGGAGGCCCAACTATGGCTACACCTTC,CASSLAGRPNYGYTF
TRBD1,TRBV20-1,.,TRBJ1-2,13,TGCAGTGCTCCCGGACAGGGGGCAATCGGCTACACCTTC,CSAPGQGAIGYTF
TRBD1,TRBV10-1,.,TRBJ2-7,14,TGCGCCAGCGCTTTACCGGGACAGGGCTACGAGCAGTACTTC,CASALPGQGYEQYF
.,TRBV2,few,TRBJ2-3,12,TGTGCCAGCAGTCAAAGCCTGGATACGCAGTATTTT,CASSQSLDTQYF
TRBD1,TRBV20-1,.,TRBJ1-5,14,TGCAGTGCGACCCGGACAGGGGAAGGACAGCCCCAGCATTTT,CSATRTGEGQPQHF
TRBD2,TRBV20-1,.,TRBJ2-5,15,TGCAGTGCTAGTACTAGCGGGGGGTTCCAAGAGACCCAGTACTTC,CSASTSGGFQETQYF
TRBD1,TRBV20-1,few,TRBJ1-5,12,TGCAGTGCTCTGACAGGGGATCAGCCCCAGCATTTT,CSALTGDQPQHF
TRBD2,TRBV7-3,.,TRBJ2-1,15,TGTGCCAGCAGCCCCGGGGGGGCTCTAGACAATGAGCAGTTCTTC,CASSPGGALDNEQFF
.,TRBV7-9,.,TRBJ1-6,12,TGTGCCAGTAGCTCGAGTGGTTCACCCCTCCACTTT,CASSSSGSPLHF
.,TRBV12-3/TRBV12-4,.,TRBJ1-2,13,TGTGCCAGCAGTTCCTTGCCAGGGGATGGCTACACCTTC,CASSSLPGDGYTF
.,TRBV7-2,.,TRBJ2-5,14,TGTGCCAGCAGCTTGTCTCGACCCGAAGGGACCCAGTACTTC,CASSLSRPEGTQYF
.,TRBV20-1,once,TRBJ1-5,15,TGCAGTGCTAGAGGGGGGCCATCAGGCAATCAGCCCCAGCATTTT,CSARGGPSGNQPQHF
TRBD2,TRBV20-1,.,TRBJ2-3,15,TGCAGTGCTACTCGGGCTAGCGGAATCACAGATACGCAGTATTTT,CSATRASGITDTQYF
TRBD1,TRBV27,.,TRBJ1-2,15,TGTGCCAGCAGTGCCTCGGGACAGGTTAACTATGGCTACACCTTC,CASSASGQVNYGYTF
.,TRBV7-3,.,TRBJ2-5,13,TGTGCCAGCAGCTTAGGGACCGGAGAGACCCAGTACTTC,CASSLGTGETQYF
.,TRBV12-3/TRBV12-4,.,TRBJ2-4,15,TGTGCCAGCAGTGACATCAGGGGAACCAAAAACATTCAGTACTTC,CASSDIRGTKNIQYF
.,TRBV19,few,TRBJ1-1,15,TGTGCCAGTAGTATAGGGGGACAAACGAACACTGAAGCTTTCTTT,CASSIGGQTNTEAFF
.,TRBV20-1,.,TRBJ1-1,13,TGCAGTGCGAGGGGTTGGCAGAACACTGAAGCTTTCTTT,CSARGWQNTEAFF
.,TRBV12-3/TRBV12-4,once,TRBJ1-3,14,TGTGCCAGCAGAACACAGGGCGCTGGAAACACCATATATTTT,CASRTQGAGNTIYF
TRBD1,TRBV18,few,TRBJ2-3,15,TGTGCCAGCTCAACTTCGACAGGGAGCACAGATACGCAGTATTTT,CASSTSTGSTDTQYF
.,TRBV20-1,.,TRBJ2-3,13,TGCAGTGCTAGGAATCTCGGAAGCGATACGCAGTATTTT,CSARNLGSDTQYF
.,TRBV7-2,.,TRBJ2-3,16,TGTGCCAGCAGCTTAGGGAGGGGACCTAGCACAGATACGCAGTATTTT,CASSLGRGPSTDTQYF
.,TRBV19,.,TRBJ2-3,15,TGTGCCAGTACAAGAGGGGGACTGCGGACAGATACGCAGTATTTT,CASTRGGLRTDTQYF
.,TRBV10-2,.,TRBJ1-1,13,TGCGCCAGCAGGAGGGGTGGGGGCACTGAAGCTTTCTTT,CASRRGGGTEAFF
TRBD2,TRBV20-1,.,TRBJ2-1,15,TGCAGTGAGGCGTCTAGCGGGGGGGTGGACAATGAGCAGTTCTTC,CSEASSGGVDNEQFF
.,TRBV12-3/TRBV12-4,.,TRBJ1-3,15,TGTGCCAGCAGTTTGGGGGCAAACTCTGGAAACACCATATATTTT,CASSLGANSGNTIYF
.,TRBV7-9,few,TRBJ2-7,12,TGTGCCAGCAGCGACAGGTTCTACGAGCAGTACTTC,CASSDRFYEQYF